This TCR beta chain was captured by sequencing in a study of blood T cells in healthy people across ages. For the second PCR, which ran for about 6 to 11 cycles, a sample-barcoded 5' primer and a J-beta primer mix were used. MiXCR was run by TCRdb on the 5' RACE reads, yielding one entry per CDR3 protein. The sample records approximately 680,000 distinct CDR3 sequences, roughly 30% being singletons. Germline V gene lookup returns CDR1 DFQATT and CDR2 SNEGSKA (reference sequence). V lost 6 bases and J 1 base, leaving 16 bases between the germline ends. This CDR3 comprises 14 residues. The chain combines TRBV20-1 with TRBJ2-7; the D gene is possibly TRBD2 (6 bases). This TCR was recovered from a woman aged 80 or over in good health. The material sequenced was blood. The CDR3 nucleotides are TGCAGTGCCAAAAGGGGAGGCCCATCCTACGAGCAGTACTTC. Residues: CSAKRGGPSYEQYF.